This is a list of T cell receptor beta chains from one sample in a study of shared clonotypes between healthy human individuals. TCRdb keeps only in-frame clones here, not all; method: immunoSEQ multiplex PCR. The sample lists 980,000 or so clones; over 60% were seen once. The sample was memory CD4+ T cells sorted from blood. These receptors originate from a man younger than 35 in good health. CDR3s leave out the opening cysteine and the closing phenylalanine or tryptophan. The order of the fields is J gene, D gene, V gene, CDR3 protein. The D gene is left open where the match is weak.

j_gene: TRBJ1-3
d_gene: -
v_gene: TRBV7-2
CDR3aa: ASSQAAGLSGNTIY

j_gene: TRBJ2-6
d_gene: TRBD1
v_gene: TRBV5-4
CDR3aa: ATRRGGQSSGANVLT

j_gene: TRBJ1-1
d_gene: -
v_gene: TRBV2
CDR3aa: ASSEAGTPEAF

j_gene: TRBJ2-5
d_gene: -
v_gene: TRBV30
CDR3aa: AWSVFTGETQY

j_gene: TRBJ1-4
d_gene: TRBD1
v_gene: TRBV5-1
CDR3aa: ASSLTQGASNEKLF

j_gene: TRBJ1-3
d_gene: -
v_gene: TRBV5-3
CDR3aa: ASVSRRSGNTIY

j_gene: TRBJ2-3
d_gene: -
v_gene: TRBV11-2
CDR3aa: ASSFASATDTQY

j_gene: TRBJ2-3
d_gene: TRBD2
v_gene: TRBV2
CDR3aa: ASRISGAPDTQY

j_gene: TRBJ2-2
d_gene: TRBD1
v_gene: TRBV27
CDR3aa: ASSRQGTLSGELF

j_gene: TRBJ2-2
d_gene: TRBD1
v_gene: TRBV11-1
CDR3aa: ASSRQGVEGNTGELF

j_gene: TRBJ2-1
d_gene: -
v_gene: TRBV10-2
CDR3aa: ASTATRSTEQF

j_gene: TRBJ2-2
d_gene: TRBD1
v_gene: TRBV27
CDR3aa: ATADRGGTGELF

j_gene: TRBJ2-4
d_gene: TRBD1
v_gene: TRBV29-1
CDR3aa: SAGQGIAKNIQY

j_gene: TRBJ2-7
d_gene: -
v_gene: TRBV6-1
CDR3aa: ASTRARESSYEQY

j_gene: TRBJ2-7
d_gene: -
v_gene: TRBV6-4
CDR3aa: ASSDSRGGVLAYEQY

j_gene: TRBJ2-5
d_gene: -
v_gene: TRBV9
CDR3aa: ASSVDGGETQY

j_gene: TRBJ2-3
d_gene: -
v_gene: TRBV2
CDR3aa: ASSPNGHTDTQY

j_gene: TRBJ1-2
d_gene: TRBD1
v_gene: TRBV11-1
CDR3aa: ASSLAGLNPQGENGYT

j_gene: TRBJ2-3
d_gene: TRBD2
v_gene: TRBV4-1
CDR3aa: ASSHTRGLAGLGTTDTQY

j_gene: TRBJ1-6
d_gene: -
v_gene: TRBV30
CDR3aa: AWSDWDSFGSPLH

j_gene: TRBJ2-1
d_gene: -
v_gene: TRBV7-8
CDR3aa: ASSRGGGYNEQF

j_gene: TRBJ2-3
d_gene: TRBD1
v_gene: TRBV7-2
CDR3aa: ASSLQGARGTDTQY

j_gene: TRBJ2-6
d_gene: -
v_gene: TRBV6-5
CDR3aa: ASSYRTGANVLT

j_gene: TRBJ2-7
d_gene: -
v_gene: TRBV2
CDR3aa: ASSEMPGQGEQY

j_gene: TRBJ1-4
d_gene: -
v_gene: TRBV9
CDR3aa: ASSVDPTNEKLF

j_gene: TRBJ2-1
d_gene: -
v_gene: TRBV14
CDR3aa: ASSPLDIRLILNNEQF

j_gene: TRBJ2-2
d_gene: -
v_gene: TRBV5-1
CDR3aa: ASSLVASPGELF

j_gene: TRBJ2-5
d_gene: -
v_gene: TRBV19
CDR3aa: ASGRVQETQY

j_gene: TRBJ2-7
d_gene: TRBD1
v_gene: TRBV14
CDR3aa: ASSPFQGVGFEQY

j_gene: TRBJ2-3
d_gene: TRBD2
v_gene: TRBV9
CDR3aa: ASSVALAGGDTQY

j_gene: TRBJ2-1
d_gene: -
v_gene: TRBV11-3
CDR3aa: ASSLNQAGEQF

j_gene: TRBJ2-1
d_gene: TRBD2
v_gene: TRBV6-4
CDR3aa: ASSFGTSGAYNEQF

j_gene: TRBJ2-1
d_gene: -
v_gene: TRBV6-5
CDR3aa: ASSYLRGGPGEQF

j_gene: TRBJ2-3
d_gene: TRBD2
v_gene: TRBV5-1
CDR3aa: ASSYGGTDTQY

j_gene: TRBJ2-7
d_gene: TRBD1
v_gene: TRBV5-8
CDR3aa: ASSRDRGETLYEQY

j_gene: TRBJ2-5
d_gene: TRBD1
v_gene: TRBV5-1
CDR3aa: ASSLAGQGARITETQY

j_gene: TRBJ1-1
d_gene: -
v_gene: TRBV21-1
CDR3aa: ASSPRGGTGPTEAF

j_gene: TRBJ2-2
d_gene: -
v_gene: TRBV2
CDR3aa: ASMADMNTGELF

j_gene: TRBJ2-5
d_gene: -
v_gene: TRBV19
CDR3aa: ASRSIGGQETQY

j_gene: TRBJ2-1
d_gene: TRBD1
v_gene: TRBV9
CDR3aa: ASSGRQGVWDNEQF

j_gene: TRBJ2-7
d_gene: TRBD2
v_gene: TRBV2
CDR3aa: ASTTSGTYEQY

j_gene: TRBJ1-6
d_gene: -
v_gene: TRBV30
CDR3aa: AWSVTRVGRVDSPLH

j_gene: TRBJ2-3
d_gene: -
v_gene: TRBV19
CDR3aa: ASSSRDTQY

j_gene: TRBJ2-7
d_gene: -
v_gene: TRBV7-2
CDR3aa: ASSFTPGKGYEQY

j_gene: TRBJ2-1
d_gene: -
v_gene: TRBV6-1
CDR3aa: ASSEVEIWF